Listed here are 3 T cell receptor beta chains from one sample, sequenced in a study of metastatic and nonmetastatic thyroid tumors. Patients underwent thyroid surgery, and none had received any treatment before it. TCRdb re-called the PCR reads with MiXCR. Altogether tens of thousands of clones are present, about 15% being singletons, with the ten largest covering roughly 15%. The sequenced material came from tumor tissue. All receptors derive from a female donor with papillary thyroid cancer or a benign thyroid nodule (not recorded which). Some clones in this sample may be carry-over from other donors' samples.

This clone was seen repeatedly, ten times or more. The rearrangement joins TRBV19 to TRBJ1-2, with 12 nucleotides matching TRBD1. The CDR3 spans 14 residues. V was clipped by 8 bases and J by 8 bases; unmatched bases: 9. CDR1 and CDR2 (germline): LNHDA, SQIVND (reference sequence). CDR3 protein: CASAGTGGAMGYTF. CDR3 DNA sequence: TGTGCCAGTGCCGGGACAGGGGGCGCGATGGGCTACACCTTC.

This clone was seen repeatedly, ten times or more. The chain carries TRBV29-1 and TRBJ2-1; D call uncertain. CDR3 length: 13 residues. V gave up 2 bases and J gave up 3 bases, with 8 bases separating them. Germline CDR1 is SQVTM and CDR2 is ANQGSEA. The CDR3 protein is CSVETTGYNEQFF. The CDR3 DNA is TGCAGCGTTGAAACTACCGGCTACAATGAGCAGTTCTTC.

This clone was picked up a small number of times. CDR3 amino acids: CASSYHRTSGRANEQFF. The CDR3 bases are TGTGCCAGCAGTTACCATCGGACTAGCGGGAGGGCCAATGAGCAGTTCTTC. The rearrangement uses TRBV6-2 or TRBV6-3 and TRBJ2-1, with TRBD2 matching over 15 bases. The CDR3 is made up of 17 amino acids. V was clipped by 2 bases and J by 6 bases; unmatched bases: 5. CDR1 MNHEY and CDR2 SVGEGT come from the germline V gene.